This T cell receptor beta chain was sequenced in a study of blood T cell repertoires in COVID-19. Study-wide context: PBMCs, B-cell-depleted T cells, or T cells were the source of the cDNA or gDNA that made up the material.

Here immunoSEQ multiplex PCR was the method, and the copy in TCRdb shows in-frame clones only, minus some. The data show about 260,000 clones, with about 87% seen just once and 3.5% to 4.5% held by the top ten. Sequencing was done on a sample of peripheral blood. This sequence originates from a woman between 40 and 50 years old with acute or convalescent COVID-19.

The CDR3 DNA reads as TGTGCCAGCAGCCAAGATTGGCAGGGATTCAGCTATGGCTACACCTTC. Residues: CASSQDWQGFSYGYTF. The chain carries TRBV14 and TRBJ1-2, with D possibly being TRBD1 (5 bases). The CDR3 totals 16 residues. Germline V gives CDR1 SGHDN, CDR2 FVKESK. V was pared by 0 bases and J by 4 bases, with 15 bases between.